One and the same sample provided the 21 T cell receptor beta chains below, sequenced in a study of cytomegalovirus exposure and HLA in healthy donors. Both 60 Vbeta primers and 13 Jbeta primers went into the PCR. Assay: immunoSEQ multiplex PCR; the TCRdb copy retains only in-frame clones and omits some. Counted here are fewer than 100,000 clones, approximately 76% occurring once; the ten biggest clones make up 1.5% to 2.5%. Sequencing was done on a sample of PBMCs. The receptors shown here come from a man between 35 and 55 years old in good health and CMV-seronegative.

This clone was found once. The chain is built from TRBV7-2 and TRBJ1-5, with D perhaps TRBD1 (6 bases). Germline CDR1 reads SGHTA; CDR2 reads FQGNSA. Trimming took off 5 bases at V and 7 bases at J, with 18 bases between the two ends. The CDR3 totals 15 residues. CDR3 sequence: CASSPNGGWGQPQHF. The DNA for the CDR3 is TGTGCCAGCAGCCCGAATGGGGGCTGGGGGCAGCCCCAGCATTTT.

This clone was observed a handful of times. CDR3 region: CASSSLSQGASDTQYF. The CDR3 DNA is TGTGCCAGCAGCTCACTATCACAGGGGGCCTCAGATACGCAGTATTTT. This chain joins TRBV5-6 and TRBJ2-3; 9 bases line up with TRBD1. The CDR3 covers 16 residues. Germline lookup yields CDR1 SGHDT and CDR2 YYEEEE. J gave up 4 bases and V 3 bases, and 9 bases lay outside the gene matches. Based on the CDR3 plus reference TRBV5-6 and TRBJ2-3, the full variable domain is DAGVTQSPTHLIKTRGQQVTLRCSPKSGHDTVSWYQQALGQGPQFIFQYYEEEERQRGNFPDRFSGHQFPNYSSELNVNALLLGDSALYLCASSSLSQGASDTQYFGPGTRLTVL.

The chain has TRBV5-1 and TRBJ2-1, with D perhaps matching TRBD1 (5 bases). The CDR3 runs to 15 residues. Germline V gives CDR1 SGHRS, CDR2 YFSETQ. V was clipped by 4 bases and J by 4 bases, with 15 bases between them. CDR3 coding DNA: TGCGCCAGCAGCCTGACGTCCAGGGCGTACAATGAGCAGTTCTTC. Translation gives CASSLTSRAYNEQFF.

In its sample, this clone was seen once. A junction end diverges from the germline sequence, so it may reflect a read error. This chain links TRBV7-9 with TRBJ2-2; TRBD1 aligns across 8 bases. In germline, CDR1 is SEHNR, CDR2 FQNEAQ (reference sequence). The CDR3 length is 15 residues. Here the CDR3 reads CSSSPPGQGPGELFF. CDR3 in DNA: TGTTCCAGCAGCCCCCCCGGACAGGGACCCGGGGAGCTGTTTTTT.

The CDR3 nucleotides are TGTGCCAGCAGCCGACACTTCCGAGACACTGAAGCTTTCTTT. Encoded protein: CASSRHFRDTEAFF. The chain employs TRBV14 and TRBJ1-1; D is unclear. V gave up 4 bases and J gave up 3 bases, with 12 bases separating them. In germline, CDR1 is SGHDN, CDR2 FVKESK. CDR3 length equals 14 residues.

Notes on this clone: At the DNA level, this CDR3 is encoded by other sequences in the same sample as well. The chain carries TRBV9 and TRBJ1-2; D may be TRBD1 (6 bases). The V end was cut by 3 bases, the J end by 3 bases, with 21 bases between. The CDR3 loop spans 17 amino acids. CDR1 is SGDLS and CDR2 is YYNGEE in the germline V gene. The DNA for the CDR3 is TGTGCCAGCAGCGCGTCAAAGGGGGGGGCCAGGGACTATGGCTACACCTTC. As protein: CASSASKGGARDYGYTF.

This chain connects TRBV7-9 to TRBJ2-1; D is undetermined. This CDR3 spans 15 amino acids. Germline V gene lookup returns CDR1 SEHNR and CDR2 FQNEAQ (reference sequence). CDR3 nucleotide sequence: TGTTCCAACACCCCCAAACAAAGCTCCTACAATGAGCAGTTCTTC. Its translation: CSNTPKQSSYNEQFF.

The chain joins TRBV9 to TRBJ2-7; 9 nucleotides line up with TRBD1. The germline V gene encodes CDR1 SGDLS and CDR2 YYNGEE. The CDR3 sequence is 15 residues long. V was clipped by 0 bases and J by 5 bases; unmatched bases: 6. The CDR3 loop is CASSVAGQGNHEQYF. The CDR3 DNA is TGTGCCAGCAGCGTAGCTGGACAGGGGAACCACGAGCAGTACTTC. The whole variable domain, filled in from reference TRBV9 and TRBJ2-7, reads DSGVTQTPKHLITATGQRVTLRCSPRSGDLSVYWYQQSLDQGLQFLIQYYNGEERAKGNILERFSAQQFPDLHSELNLSSLELGDSALYFCASSVAGQGNHEQYFGPGTRLTVT.

The chain recombines TRBV6-5 with TRBJ1-2, with 9 bases aligning to TRBD1. The CDR3 runs 15 residues. Unmatched junction bases numbered 3, after V lost 2 bases and J lost 2 bases. CDR1 and CDR2 (germline): MNHEY, SVGAGI. The CDR3 nucleotides are TGTGCCAGCAGTTACACCGGGACAGGGAACTATGGCTACACCTTC. Its protein product is CASSYTGTGNYGYTF.

The V and J genes are TRBV5-4 and TRBJ2-2; TRBD2 matches at 7 bases. Germline lookup yields CDR1 SGHNT and CDR2 YYREEE (reference sequence). The CDR3 has 14 residues. Germline trimming cut 1 base from V and 7 bases from J; bases unmatched to any gene: 4. The CDR3 reads CASSLYRGGGELFF. The CDR3 DNA reads TGTGCCAGCAGCTTGTACCGCGGGGGCGGGGAGCTGTTTTTT.

The chain recombines TRBV25-1 with TRBJ2-7, with 7 bases identical to TRBD2. The CDR3 totals 15 residues. With 5 bases clipped from V and 0 bases from J, the junction kept 7 bases outside the gene matches. Germline CDR1 and CDR2: MGHDK and SYGVNS. The CDR3 region is CASSPAGTTSYEQYF. CDR3 bases: TGTGCCAGCAGTCCAGCCGGGACTACCTCCTACGAGCAGTACTTC.

The CDR3 sequence: CASSQENRGAYEQYF. The DNA of the CDR3 is TGCGCCAGCAGCCAAGAGAACAGGGGGGCCTACGAGCAGTACTTC. V and J are TRBV4-1 and TRBJ2-5; 8 bases agree with TRBD1. TRBJ2-7 matches the DNA end more closely, so the J call is doubtful. Germline CDR1 is MGHRA and CDR2 is YSYEKL. CDR3 length: 15 amino acids.

This clone was detected only once. The rearrangement links TRBV18 to TRBJ2-3; 9 bases map to TRBD2. The CDR3 is 15 amino acids. The germline CDR1 and CDR2 sequences are KGHSH and LQKENI. Trimming cost V 1 base and J 5 bases; bases outside gene matches: 4. Here the CDR3 DNA reads TGTGCCAGCTCACCACTACTAGCGGGCCGAGATACGCAGTATTTT. The encoded protein is CASSPLLAGRDTQYF.

The chain employs TRBV7-9 and TRBJ2-3; the D gene is possibly TRBD2 (7 bases). Germline CDR1 SEHNR, CDR2 FQNEAQ (reference sequence). The CDR3 has 16 amino acids. Trimming shortened V by 6 bases and J by 1 base, and 17 bases separated the two germline ends. CDR3 in DNA: TGTGCCAGCAGATCGGCACTAGGGGGGGGCACAGATACGCAGTATTTT. Its translation: CASRSALGGGTDTQYF.

This rearrangement joins TRBV20-1 to TRBJ2-7; possibly TRBD2 for D (6 bases). Trimming removed 6 bases at V and 3 bases at J, with 9 bases between. The germline V gene encodes CDR1 DFQATT and CDR2 SNEGSKA (reference sequence). The CDR3 sequence is 11 residues long. CDR3: CSAGRGYEQYF. DNA of the CDR3: TGCAGTGCCGGGAGAGGCTACGAGCAGTACTTC.

The genes are TRBV10-3 and TRBJ2-5; TRBD2 might be the D (7 bases). Trimming left V 6 bases short and J 2 bases short, with 22 bases between. Germline lookup yields CDR1 ENHRY and CDR2 SYGVKD. The CDR3 spans 17 residues. CDR3 bases: TGTGCCATCAGCTCCCCGTTTTTGGCGGGGGCTCAAGAGACCCAGTACTTC. Translating gives CAISSPFLAGAQETQYF.

This clone came up a few times. V and J are TRBV5-1 and TRBJ2-1; D is uncertain. This CDR3 contains 14 residues. Trimming took 2 bases from V and 4 from J, leaving 10 bases between them. Germline V lookup: CDR1 SGHRS, CDR2 YFSETQ. The CDR3, as DNA: TGCGCCAGCAGCTTAACCGGAGCATACAATGAGCAGTTCTTC. Its protein is CASSLTGAYNEQFF.

V gene TRBV11-2 combines with J gene TRBJ2-1; 9 bases are shared with TRBD1. The germline gives CDR1 SGHAT, CDR2 FQNNGV. V lost 3 bases and J lost 13; bases outside the gene matches: 16. CDR3 length: 16 residues. CDR3 in amino acids: CASSFGGTGPSFGQFF. The CDR3 coding sequence is TGTGCCAGCAGCTTTGGGGGGACAGGGCCCAGCTTTGGACAGTTCTTC.

This rearrangement joins TRBV11-3 to TRBJ2-2; 9 nucleotides match TRBD1. The junction had 12 bases not matched to a gene; V was cut back by 8 bases and J by 5 bases. The germline CDR1 and CDR2 sequences are SGHNT and YENEEA. The CDR3 length is 16 residues. CDR3 amino acids: CASSNPRQGGTGELFF. DNA for the CDR3: TGTGCCAGCTCAAACCCGAGACAGGGGGGTACCGGGGAGCTGTTTTTT.

V gene TRBV27 combines with J gene TRBJ2-1; no clear D. Per germline, CDR1 MNHEY and CDR2 SMNVEV (reference sequence). The V and J ends lost 5 bases and 10 bases respectively, with 15 bases between them. CDR3 length: 13 amino acids. This CDR3 is CASSVYQESEQFF. CDR3 sequence (DNA): TGTGCCAGCAGTGTCTACCAAGAGTCGGAGCAGTTCTTC.

This sequence joins TRBV5-1 and TRBJ1-1; 7 bases are a match to TRBD1. V lost 4 bases and J lost 2; bases outside the gene matches: 8. The germline V gene has CDR1 SGHRS and CDR2 YFSETQ. The CDR3 has 15 residues. The CDR3 sequence is CASSPKTGFNTEAFF. The CDR3 bases are TGCGCCAGCAGCCCGAAGACAGGGTTTAACACTGAAGCTTTCTTT.